This T cell receptor beta chain was sequenced for a study of T-cell reconstitution after alpha-beta-depleted transplantation in children. Findings and caveats of the study: Among T cells one year after transplant, newly produced cells accounted for most counts and diversity. Where alpha-beta T cells came from about two months after transplant was reportedly several hundred expanded graft clones.

Researchers prepared the TCRbeta library using unique molecular identifiers, the study reports. TCRdb re-called the PCR reads with MiXCR, one entry per CDR3 protein. The sample consists of almost 250,000 distinct CDR3 sequences, more than 20% of them appearing once. Points on this clonotype: Its specificity is unknown.

V was clipped by 0 bases and J by 1 base, with 15 bases between them. The CDR3 is 16 amino acids. CDR1 DFQATT and CDR2 SNEGSKA come from the germline V gene (reference sequence). The input for sequencing was PBMCs, taken before TCRalphabeta/CD19-depleted stem cell transplant. The sequence derives from a girl aged 2 to 9 with Fanconi anemia, due to receive a stem cell transplant. This rearrangement joins TRBV20-1 to TRBJ1-1; possible D gene TRBD1, 6 bases. The CDR3 nucleotides read TGCAGTGCTAGAGAGGCCTCAGGGGTTGAGAACACTGAAGCTTTCTTT. Amino acids: CSAREASGVENTEAFF.